Below, one T cell receptor (beta chain) is given with its context. This sample stems from a study of beta chain features in type 1 diabetes. This CDR3 has 17 residues. Germline V CDR1 and CDR2: MDHEN, SYDVKM. V dropped 5 bases and J dropped 6; count of bases not matched to a gene: 13. Expressed TCRB transcripts were sequenced because the isolated RNA had all been reverse transcribed beforehand. Produced via immunoSEQ multiplex PCR; TCRdb's table is partial and in-frame only. The sample lists 620,000 or so clones, roughly 16% occurring once. This chain links TRBV28 with TRBJ2-5, with 12 bases aligning to TRBD2. The specimen was naive CD4+ T cells from blood. The sequence came from a man aged 18 to 35 in good health. This CDR3 is CASSPRTSGISGKTQYF. In DNA form, the CDR3 reads TGTGCCAGCAGTCCCCGGACTAGCGGGATCTCGGGGAAGACCCAGTACTTC.